The T cell receptor beta chain under discussion was sequenced for a study of blood T cell repertoires in COVID-19. The overall study: Samples of COVID-19 (acute and convalescent) were obtained from the United States, Italy and Spain. Nucleic acid was either cDNA or gDNA, and it came from T cells, B-cell-depleted T cells, or PBMCs.

This CDR3 region has 16 residues. With 0 bases clipped from V and 2 bases from J, the junction kept 2 bases outside the gene matches. CDR1 LGHNA and CDR2 YNFKEQ come from the germline V gene. Authors' methods: The assay estimated nucleated cells by amplifying reference gene primers. Assay used: immunoSEQ multiplex PCR; TCRdb lists only in-frame clones, some missing. D and trimming were read from the DNA, whereas the V and J calls and clone size are those reported in that table. The sample carries under 40,000 clones, approximately 86% recorded once. The chain combines TRBV4-2 with TRBJ2-2; TRBD1 aligns across 8 bases. What was sequenced was peripheral blood. The TCR originated in an elderly woman with active or convalescent COVID-19. The CDR3, as DNA: TGTGCCAGCAGCCAAGAAGCAGGGGGCAACACCGGGGAGCTGTTTTTT. Its protein is CASSQEAGGNTGELFF.